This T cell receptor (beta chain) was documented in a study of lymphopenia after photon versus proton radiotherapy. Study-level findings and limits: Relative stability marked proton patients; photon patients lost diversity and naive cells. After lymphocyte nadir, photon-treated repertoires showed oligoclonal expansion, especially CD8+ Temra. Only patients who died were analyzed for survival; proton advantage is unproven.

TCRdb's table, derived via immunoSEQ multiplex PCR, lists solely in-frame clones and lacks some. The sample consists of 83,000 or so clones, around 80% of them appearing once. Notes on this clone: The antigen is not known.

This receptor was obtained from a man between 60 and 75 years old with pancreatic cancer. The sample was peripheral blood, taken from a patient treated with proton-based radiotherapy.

The CDR3 DNA follows: TGTGCCAGCAGCTTCGTAGGGAATGATGGCTACACCTTC. It specifies CASSFVGNDGYTF. The chain couples TRBV7-8 to TRBJ1-2; D remains ambiguous. This CDR3 has 13 amino acids. CDR1 SGHVS and CDR2 FQNEAQ come from the germline V gene. The ends were cut back, 3 bases at V and 6 bases at J, with 11 bases in the middle.